This TCR beta chain is drawn from a study of T cells after yellow fever vaccination. The study's findings and limits: Booster sampling recovered most clones from primary vaccination (approximately 97% CD4, around 88% CD8).

With 2 bases removed from V and 7 bases from J, the gap between germline ends came to 15 bases. Germline-derived CDR1 and CDR2 are SGHTA and FQGNSA. The CDR3 length is 16 residues. TCRdb reprocessed the 5' RACE reads with MiXCR, giving one entry per CDR3 protein. The table lists about 310,000 distinct CDR3 sequences, around 4% of them singletons. This clonotype has a handful of counts. What it binds is not known. This TCR was sampled from a man aged 18 to 30 who received the YFV17D yellow fever vaccine. Sequenced here: PBMCs, sampled on the day of the yellow fever booster vaccination. This chain links TRBV7-2 with TRBJ1-6, with a tentative D call TRBD1 (6 bases). DNA for the CDR3: TGTGCCAGCAGCTTACTCCCAGGACAGATGAATTCACCCCTCCACTTT. This codes for CASSLLPGQMNSPLHF. The variable domain in full, completed from reference TRBV7-2 and TRBJ1-6, reads GAGVSQSPSNKVTEKGKDVELRCDPISGHTALYWYRQSLGQGLEFLIYFQGNSAPDKSGLPSDRFSAERTGGSVSTLTIQRTQQEDSAVYLCASSLLPGQMNSPLHFGNGTRLTVT.